The clone carrying this T cell receptor beta chain was detected a few times. Its antigen is unknown. Trimming removed 0 bases at V and 4 bases at J, with 18 bases between. The germline V gene encodes CDR1 LNHDA and CDR2 SQIVND (reference sequence). The CDR3 has 17 amino acids. TCRdb's table, derived via immunoSEQ multiplex PCR, lists solely in-frame clones and lacks some. The top ten hold around 3% of the sample, which has about 120,000 clones, roughly 86% seen once. The sample comes from a study of T cell responses to AZD1222 COVID-19 vaccine. Study-level findings and limits: Spike-specific TCR depth and breadth grew after two AZD1222 doses. Nearly half of spike-specific TCRs reportedly target unmutated variant regions. The study identified only five to seven AZD1222 recipients as seropositive at baseline.

The specimen comprised peripheral blood, sampled 28 days after the second AZD1222 dose. This receptor was obtained from an adult who received the AZD1222 COVID-19 vaccine. The chain carries TRBV19 and TRBJ1-2; D is ambiguous. The CDR3 bases are TGTGCCAGTAGTATAGATCTTCAAAGTGGCGGATCCTATGGCTACACCTTC. Translation: CASSIDLQSGGSYGYTF.